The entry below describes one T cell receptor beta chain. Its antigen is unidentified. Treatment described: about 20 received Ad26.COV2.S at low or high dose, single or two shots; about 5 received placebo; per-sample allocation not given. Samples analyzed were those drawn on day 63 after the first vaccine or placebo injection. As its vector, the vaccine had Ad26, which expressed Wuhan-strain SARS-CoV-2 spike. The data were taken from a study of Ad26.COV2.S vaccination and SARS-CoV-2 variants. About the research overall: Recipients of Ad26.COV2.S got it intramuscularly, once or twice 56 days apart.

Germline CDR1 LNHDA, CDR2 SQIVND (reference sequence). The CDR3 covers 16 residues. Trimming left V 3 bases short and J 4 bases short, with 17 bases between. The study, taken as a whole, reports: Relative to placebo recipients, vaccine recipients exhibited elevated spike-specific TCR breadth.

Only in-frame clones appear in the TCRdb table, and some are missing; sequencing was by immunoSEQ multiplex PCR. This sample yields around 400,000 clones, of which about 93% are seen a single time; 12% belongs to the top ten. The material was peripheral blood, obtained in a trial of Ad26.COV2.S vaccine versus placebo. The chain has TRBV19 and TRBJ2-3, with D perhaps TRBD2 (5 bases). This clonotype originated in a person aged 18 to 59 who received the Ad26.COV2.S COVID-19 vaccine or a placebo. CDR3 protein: CASSIRTQTSSDTQYF. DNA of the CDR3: TGTGCCAGTAGTATCCGGACTCAGACATCTTCAGATACGCAGTATTTT. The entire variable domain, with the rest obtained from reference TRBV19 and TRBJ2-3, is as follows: DGGITQSPKYLFRKEGQNVTLSCEQNLNHDAMYWYRQDPGQGLRLIYYSQIVNDFQKGDIAEGYSVSREKKESFPLTVTSAQKNPTAFYLCASSIRTQTSSDTQYFGPGTRLTVL.